This T cell receptor (beta chain) was recorded in a study of T cell repertoires in cytomegalovirus infection. Study at large: Public TCR beta signatures provided an indication of both CMV infection and a matching HLA type.

General study points: The cumulative frequency of public TCR beta families identified carriers of CMV plus the relevant HLA.

TCRdb reprocessed the reads via MiXCR and lists one record per CDR3 protein. The data contain roughly 500,000 distinct CDR3 sequences, 30% to 40% of them singletons. This clonotype was recorded a few times. What it recognizes is unknown. Germline V gene data show CDR1 as LNHDA and CDR2 as SQIVND (reference sequence). Trimming left V 7 bases short and J 1 base short, with 14 bases between. This CDR3 is 15 amino acids long. The sequence derives from a human donor in good health (CMV status not recorded). Some clones in this sample may be carry-over from other donors' samples. The rearrangement joins TRBV19 to TRBJ1-5; D is perhaps TRBD1 (5 bases). The material was cultured PBMCs, obtained from culture after CMV antigen stimulation. CDR3 DNA: TGTGCCAGTATAGCCGGGACGGGGAGCAATCAGCCCCAGCATTTT. As protein: CASIAGTGSNQPQHF. The whole variable domain, filled in from reference TRBV19 and TRBJ1-5, reads DGGITQSPKYLFRKEGQNVTLSCEQNLNHDAMYWYRQDPGQGLRLIYYSQIVNDFQKGDIAEGYSVSREKKESFPLTVTSAQKNPTAFYLCASIAGTGSNQPQHFGDGTRLSIL.